There are many counts of the clone carrying this TCR beta chain. The TCRbeta library was prepared with unique molecular identifiers. Via MiXCR, TCRdb re-called the PCR reads, giving one row per CDR3 protein. The table shows roughly 100,000 distinct CDR3 sequences, with roughly 8.8% occurring only once. This CDR3 is 15 amino acids long. J gave up 5 bases and V 3 bases, and 5 bases lay outside the gene matches. The entry originates in a study of T-cell reconstitution after alpha-beta-depleted transplantation in children. The TCR sequence derives from a human donor who donated a stem cell graft to a child with congenital amegakaryocytic thrombocytopenia. The sequenced sample was PBMCs from the stem cell graft donor, obtained from the stem cell graft. The rearrangement uses TRBV12-3 or TRBV12-4 and TRBJ2-5, with 11 nucleotides matching TRBD2. CDR3 residues: CASSFSGRARETQYF. The CDR3 region has the DNA TGTGCCAGCAGTTTTAGCGGGAGGGCCAGGGAGACCCAGTACTTC.